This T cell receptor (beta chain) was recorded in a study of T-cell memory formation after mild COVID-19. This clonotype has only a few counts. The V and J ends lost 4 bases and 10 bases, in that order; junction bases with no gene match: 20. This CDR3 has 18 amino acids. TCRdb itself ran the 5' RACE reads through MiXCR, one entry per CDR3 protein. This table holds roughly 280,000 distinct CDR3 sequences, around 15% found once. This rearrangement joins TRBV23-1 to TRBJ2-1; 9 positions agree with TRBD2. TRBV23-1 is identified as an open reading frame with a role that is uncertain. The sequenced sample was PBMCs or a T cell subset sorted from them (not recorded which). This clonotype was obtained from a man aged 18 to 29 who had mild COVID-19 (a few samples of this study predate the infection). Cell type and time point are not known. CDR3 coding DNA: TGCGCCAGCAGTCTGTCGATAGCGGGGGCCCCCGATCGTACCGAGCAGTTCTTC. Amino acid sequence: CASSLSIAGAPDRTEQFF.